This entry lists 9 T cell receptor beta chains sequenced from one sample in a study of blood T cell repertoires in COVID-19. Assay used: immunoSEQ multiplex PCR; TCRdb lists only in-frame clones, some missing. This repertoire shows 55,000 to 65,000 clones, roughly nine tenths found once; its top ten account for 8.6%. Sequenced: peripheral blood. The receptor set was obtained from a human donor in a cohort sampled during active COVID-19.

A few counts support this clone. The rearrangement joins TRBV5-4 to TRBJ1-2, with no clear D. Germline V lookup: CDR1 SGHNT, CDR2 YYREEE (reference sequence). Trimming cost V 6 bases and J 2 bases, with 8 bases left between them. The CDR3 has 12 amino acids. Here the CDR3 reads CASKLTNYGYTF. CDR3 DNA sequence: TGTGCCAGCAAGCTGACAAACTATGGCTACACCTTC.

This chain links TRBV4-1 with TRBJ2-1; 12 nucleotides agree with TRBD2. The CDR3 consists of 16 residues. V lost 0 bases and J lost 10; bases outside the gene matches: 7. The germline V gene encodes CDR1 MGHRA and CDR2 YSYEKL. CDR3 DNA: TGCGCCAGCAGCCAAGAAAGACTAGCGGGAGTGGGGGAGCAGTTCTTC. It codes for CASSQERLAGVGEQFF.

This rearrangement joins TRBV6-9 to TRBJ1-5, with a tentative D call TRBD1 (6 bases). The germline CDR1 and CDR2 sequences are MNHGY and SVAAGI. With 2 bases removed from V and 1 base from J, the gap between germline ends came to 24 bases. This CDR3 region has 20 residues. As DNA, the CDR3 is TGTGCCAGCAGTTATCCAGTTATTTTAGGGGGGGCGTGCAGCAATCAGCCCCAGCATTTT. It yields the protein CASSYPVILGGACSNQPQHF.

The genes are TRBV4-1 and TRBJ2-2; 8 bases map to TRBD2. Unmatched junction bases numbered 5, after V lost 0 bases and J lost 2 bases. In germline, CDR1 is MGHRA, CDR2 YSYEKL. CDR3 length equals 17 residues. The CDR3, as DNA: TGCGCCAGCAGCCAAGAGATGCGGGGGGCTAACACCGGGGAGCTGTTTTTT. It codes for CASSQEMRGANTGELFF.

The chain uses TRBV12-5 and TRBJ1-3; D remains unclear. The CDR3 has 18 amino acids. Trimming left V 1 base short and J 2 bases short, with 18 bases between. The germline V gene has CDR1 LGHNT and CDR2 FRNRAP. The CDR3 nucleotides read TGTGCTAGTGGTTTGGACCTTTCTCCCAGTCCGCCTGGAAACACCATATATTTT. Translated, it gives CASGLDLSPSPPGNTIYF.

The chain is built from TRBV11-2 and TRBJ1-1, with D unresolved. The CDR3 extends over 13 amino acids. With 3 bases removed from V and 3 bases from J, the gap between germline ends came to 8 bases. Germline-derived CDR1 and CDR2 are SGHAT and FQNNGV. CDR3 in DNA: TGTGCCAGCAGCTTGGTGGCCGACACTGAAGCTTTCTTT. It is translated as CASSLVADTEAFF.

The rearrangement links TRBV10-3 to TRBJ1-2; tentative D call: TRBD1 (5 bases). Looked up from germline, CDR1 is ENHRY and CDR2 is SYGVKD. The CDR3 runs 14 residues. V dropped 0 bases and J dropped 7 bases, with 12 bases sitting between them. The CDR3 DNA reads TGTGCCATCAGTGAGTCGGAGGGGCATGGTGGCTACACCTTC. Translating gives CAISESEGHGGYTF.

On this clone: At one of its ends the junction is not consistent with the germline gene, which may arise from a read error. V usage is TRBV30 and J usage is TRBJ2-5; D might be TRBD2 (5 bases). Germline assignment: CDR1 GTSNPN and CDR2 SVGIG (reference sequence). CDR3 size: 14 residues. DNA of the CDR3: TGTGCCCGGAGTGTACTATCCCGGGGAGAGACCCAGTACTTC. Protein: CARSVLSRGETQYF.

This chain connects TRBV7-9 to TRBJ2-1; D gene ambiguous. Per the germline V gene, CDR1 is SEHNR and CDR2 is FQNEAQ (reference sequence). The CDR3 is 13 residues long. With 4 bases removed from V and 9 bases from J, the gap between germline ends came to 13 bases. In nucleotides, the CDR3 is TGTGCCAGCAGCTCCCTCGTTCGAGGTGAGCAGTTCTTC. Encoded protein: CASSSLVRGEQFF.